This T cell receptor (beta chain) was profiled in a study of blood T cell repertoires in COVID-19. Study overall: The origin of the acute and convalescent COVID-19 samples was the United States, Italy and Spain. The cDNA or gDNA used as material had been derived from T cells, B-cell-depleted T cells, or PBMCs.

Per the original methods: Estimation of nucleated cell counts relied on the amplification of reference gene primers. Method: immunoSEQ multiplex PCR; TCRdb's copy keeps in-frame clones and lacks some. V, J and clone size are taken as reported in that table, and D and trimming were inferred from the DNA itself. This table has about 92,000 clones, over 70% appearing once. The CDR3 runs to 15 residues. In germline, CDR1 is SEHNR, CDR2 FQNEAQ (reference sequence). Trimming cost V 5 bases and J 16 bases; bases outside gene matches: 19. This TCR came from a man in his fifties or sixties who had recovered from COVID-19. Sequenced material: peripheral blood. The V and J genes are TRBV7-9 and TRBJ2-1, with 8 bases matching TRBD2. The CDR3 region is CASSPQGGRPPWSFF. The DNA for the CDR3 is TGTGCCAGCAGCCCCCAGGGCGGGAGGCCCCCATGGTCCTTCTTC.